This T cell receptor (beta chain) was sequenced during a study of OX40 agonist ivuxolimab in advanced cancers. Across the whole study: Partial responses were achieved by three patients: one hepatocellular carcinoma, two cutaneous melanoma.

Some clones are missing from TCRdb's copy, which holds only in-frame ones; the method was immunoSEQ multiplex PCR. The data contain some 100,000 clones, roughly 89% of them singletons. Between the trimmed V and J ends, which lost 3 bases and 3 bases, there was a span of 10 bases. The CDR3 is 14 amino acids. Germline CDR1 SGDLS, CDR2 YYNGEE. The sample consisted of CD4+ or CD8+ T cells sorted from blood, taken in a trial of the OX40 agonist ivuxolimab. The chain links TRBV9 to TRBJ2-1; D is perhaps TRBD1 (6 bases). This TCR was recovered from an adult with an advanced solid tumor such as melanoma, head and neck, liver or kidney cancer. The DNA for the CDR3 is TGTGCCAGCAGCGACGGACAGTTCTACAATGAGCAGTTCTTC. It is translated as CASSDGQFYNEQFF.